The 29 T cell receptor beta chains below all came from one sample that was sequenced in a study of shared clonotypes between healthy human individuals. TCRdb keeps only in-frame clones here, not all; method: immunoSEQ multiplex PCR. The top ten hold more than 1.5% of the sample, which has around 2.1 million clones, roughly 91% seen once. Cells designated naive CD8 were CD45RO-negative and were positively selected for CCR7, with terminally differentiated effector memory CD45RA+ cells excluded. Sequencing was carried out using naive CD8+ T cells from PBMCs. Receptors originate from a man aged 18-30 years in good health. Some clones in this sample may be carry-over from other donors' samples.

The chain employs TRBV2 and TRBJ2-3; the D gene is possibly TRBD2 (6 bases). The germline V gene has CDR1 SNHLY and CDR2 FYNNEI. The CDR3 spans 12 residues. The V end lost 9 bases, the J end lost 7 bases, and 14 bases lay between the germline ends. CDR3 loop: CARLGGRNTQYF. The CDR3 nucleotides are TGTGCCAGATTGGGGGGTAGAAATACGCAGTATTTT.

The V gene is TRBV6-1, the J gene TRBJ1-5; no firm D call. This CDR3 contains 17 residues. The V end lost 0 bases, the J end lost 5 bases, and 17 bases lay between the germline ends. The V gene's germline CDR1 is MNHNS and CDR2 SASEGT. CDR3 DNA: TGTGCCAGCAGTGAAGCGCCGCCCCGGACGTCTTATCAGCCCCAGCATTTT. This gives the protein CASSEAPPRTSYQPQHF.

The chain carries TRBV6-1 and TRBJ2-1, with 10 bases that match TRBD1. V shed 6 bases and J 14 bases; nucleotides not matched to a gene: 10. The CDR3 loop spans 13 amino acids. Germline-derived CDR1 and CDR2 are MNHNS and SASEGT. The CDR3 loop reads CASSDRGQGGEFF. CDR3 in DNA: TGTGCCAGCAGCGACAGGGGGCAGGGTGGGGAGTTCTTC.

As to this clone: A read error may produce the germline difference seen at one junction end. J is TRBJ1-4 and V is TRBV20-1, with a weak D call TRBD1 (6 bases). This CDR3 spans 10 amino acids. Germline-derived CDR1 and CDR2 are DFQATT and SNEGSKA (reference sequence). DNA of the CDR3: TGCAGTGCTCCTGGACAGCCGGCTAAGTTT. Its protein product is CSAPGQPAKF.

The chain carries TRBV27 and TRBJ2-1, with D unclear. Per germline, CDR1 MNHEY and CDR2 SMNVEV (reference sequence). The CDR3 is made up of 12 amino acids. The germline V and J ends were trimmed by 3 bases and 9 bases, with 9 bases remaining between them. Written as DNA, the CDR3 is TGTGCCAGCAGTTTTGGCATCAGTGAGCAGTTCTTC. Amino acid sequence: CASSFGISEQFF.

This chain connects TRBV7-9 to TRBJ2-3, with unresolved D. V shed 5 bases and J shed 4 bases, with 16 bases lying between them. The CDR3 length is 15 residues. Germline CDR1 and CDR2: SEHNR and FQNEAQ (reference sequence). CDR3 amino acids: CASSKVRANPDTQYF. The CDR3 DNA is TGTGCCAGCAGCAAGGTACGAGCGAACCCAGATACGCAGTATTTT.

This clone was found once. The CDR3 region has the DNA TGTGCCAGCAGTCCGACAGGGCGGGGAACTGAAGCTTTCTTT. Protein: CASSPTGRGTEAFF. The chain employs TRBV2 and TRBJ1-1; 7 bases map to TRBD1. From germline, CDR1 is SNHLY and CDR2 FYNNEI. The length of the CDR3 is 14 residues. V was pared by 5 bases and J by 5 bases, with 8 bases of the junction left unmatched. Full variable domain (missing parts from reference TRBV2 and TRBJ1-1): EPEVTQTPSHQVTQMGQEVILRCVPISNHLYFYWYRQILGQKVEFLVSFYNNEISEKSEIFDDQFSVERPDGSNFTLKIRSTKLEDSAMYFCASSPTGRGTEAFFGQGTRLTVV.

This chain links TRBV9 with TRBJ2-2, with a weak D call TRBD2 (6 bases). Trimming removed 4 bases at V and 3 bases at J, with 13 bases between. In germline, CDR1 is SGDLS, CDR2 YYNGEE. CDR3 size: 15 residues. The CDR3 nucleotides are TGTGCCAGCAGCCTAGGCGGGACCTACACCGGGGAGCTGTTTTTT. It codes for CASSLGGTYTGELFF.

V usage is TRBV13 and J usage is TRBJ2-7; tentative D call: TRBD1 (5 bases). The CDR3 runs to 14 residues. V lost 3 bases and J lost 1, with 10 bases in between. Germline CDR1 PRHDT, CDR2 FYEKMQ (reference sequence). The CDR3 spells CASSFLTASYEQYF. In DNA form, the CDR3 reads TGTGCCAGCAGCTTCCTGACAGCTTCCTACGAGCAGTACTTC.

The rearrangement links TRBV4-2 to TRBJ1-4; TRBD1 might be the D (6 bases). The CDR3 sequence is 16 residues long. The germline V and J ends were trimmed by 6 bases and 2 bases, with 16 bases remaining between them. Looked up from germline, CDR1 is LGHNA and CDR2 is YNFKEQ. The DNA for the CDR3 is TGTGCCAGCAGACCTCGAGCCGGGGGCACTAATGAAAAACTGTTTTTT. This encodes CASRPRAGGTNEKLFF.

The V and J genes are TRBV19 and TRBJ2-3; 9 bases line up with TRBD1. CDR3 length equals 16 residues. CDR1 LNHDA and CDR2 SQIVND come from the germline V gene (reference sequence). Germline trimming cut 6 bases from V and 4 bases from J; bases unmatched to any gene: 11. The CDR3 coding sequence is TGTGCCAGTAGAGTCATTGCCGGGACAGGGTCAGATACGCAGTATTTT. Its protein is CASRVIAGTGSDTQYF.

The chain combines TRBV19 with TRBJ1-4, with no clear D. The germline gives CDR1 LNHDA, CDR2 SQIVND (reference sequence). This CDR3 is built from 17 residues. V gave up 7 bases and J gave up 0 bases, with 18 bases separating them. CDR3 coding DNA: TGTGCCAGTACCTTCTTTGGTGGGCCTGCAACTAATGAAAAACTGTTTTTT. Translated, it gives CASTFFGGPATNEKLFF.

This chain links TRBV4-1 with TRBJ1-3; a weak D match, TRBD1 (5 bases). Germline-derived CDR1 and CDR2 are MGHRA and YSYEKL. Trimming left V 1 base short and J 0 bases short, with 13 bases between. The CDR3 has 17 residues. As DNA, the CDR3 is TGCGCCAGCAGCCAAGGGGAAGGGGTTTTCTCTGGAAACACCATATATTTT. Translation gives CASSQGEGVFSGNTIYF.

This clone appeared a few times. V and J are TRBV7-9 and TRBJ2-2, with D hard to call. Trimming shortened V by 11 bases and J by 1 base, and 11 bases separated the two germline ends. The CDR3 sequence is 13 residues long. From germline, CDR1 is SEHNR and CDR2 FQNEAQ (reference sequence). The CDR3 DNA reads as TGTGCCCGGGCGGCGGAGAACACCGGGGAGCTGTTTTTT. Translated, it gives CARAAENTGELFF. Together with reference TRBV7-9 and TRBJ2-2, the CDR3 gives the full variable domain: DTGVSQNPRHKITKRGQNVTFRCDPISEHNRLYWYRQTLGQGPEFLTYFQNEAQLEKSRLLSDRFSAERPKGSFSTLEIQRTEQGDSAMYLCARAAENTGELFFGEGSRLTVL.

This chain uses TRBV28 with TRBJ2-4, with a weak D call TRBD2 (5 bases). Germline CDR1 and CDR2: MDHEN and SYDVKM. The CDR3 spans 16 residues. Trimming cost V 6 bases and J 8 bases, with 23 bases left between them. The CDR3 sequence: CASRPPLRGPMDIQYF. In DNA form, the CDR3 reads TGTGCCAGCAGACCCCCCCTGCGAGGGCCTATGGACATTCAGTACTTC.

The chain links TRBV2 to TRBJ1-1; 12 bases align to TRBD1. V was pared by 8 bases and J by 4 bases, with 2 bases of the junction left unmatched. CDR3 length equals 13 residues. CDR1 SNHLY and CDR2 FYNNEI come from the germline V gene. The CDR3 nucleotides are TGTGCCAGCGGGGGACAGGGGGCCACTGAAGCTTTCTTT. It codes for CASGGQGATEAFF.

The CDR3, as DNA: TGCGCCAGCAGCCCCACGATGGGGGAGACCCAGTACTTC. It encodes CASSPTMGETQYF. The chain links TRBV4-1 to TRBJ2-5; unclear D gene. Trimming removed 4 bases at V and 5 bases at J, with 11 bases between. This CDR3 region has 13 residues. From germline, CDR1 is MGHRA and CDR2 YSYEKL.

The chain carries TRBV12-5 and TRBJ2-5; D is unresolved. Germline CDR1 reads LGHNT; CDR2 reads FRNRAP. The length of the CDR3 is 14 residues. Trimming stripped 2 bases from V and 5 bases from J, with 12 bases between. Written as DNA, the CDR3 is TGTGCTAGTGGTTTGTTGTCGCCTGGGGAGACCCAGTACTTC. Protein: CASGLLSPGETQYF.

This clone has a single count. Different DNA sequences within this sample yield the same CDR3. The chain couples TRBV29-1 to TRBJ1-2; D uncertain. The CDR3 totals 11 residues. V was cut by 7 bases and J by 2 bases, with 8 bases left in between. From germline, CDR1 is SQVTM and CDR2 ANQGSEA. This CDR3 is CSGRVNYGYTF. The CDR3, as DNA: TGCAGCGGACGGGTAAACTATGGCTACACCTTC. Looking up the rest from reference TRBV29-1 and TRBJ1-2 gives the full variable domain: SAVISQKPSRDICQRGTSLTIQCQVDSQVTMMFWYRQQPGQSLTLIATANQGSEATYESGFVIDKFPISRPNLTFSTLTVSNMSPEDSSIYLCSGRVNYGYTFGSGTRLTVV.

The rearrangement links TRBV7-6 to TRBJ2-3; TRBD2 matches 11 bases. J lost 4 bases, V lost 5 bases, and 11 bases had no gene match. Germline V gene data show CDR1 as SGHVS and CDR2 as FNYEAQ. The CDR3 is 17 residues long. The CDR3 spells CASSERSSGRSPDTQYF. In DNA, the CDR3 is TGTGCCAGCAGCGAACGGTCTAGCGGGAGGTCCCCAGATACGCAGTATTTT.

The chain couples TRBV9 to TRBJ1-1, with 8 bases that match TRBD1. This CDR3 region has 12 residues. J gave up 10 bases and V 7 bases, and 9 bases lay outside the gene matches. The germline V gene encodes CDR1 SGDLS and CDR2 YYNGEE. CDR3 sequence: CASGPGQGTAFF. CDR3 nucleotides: TGTGCCAGCGGACCTGGACAGGGTACAGCTTTCTTT.

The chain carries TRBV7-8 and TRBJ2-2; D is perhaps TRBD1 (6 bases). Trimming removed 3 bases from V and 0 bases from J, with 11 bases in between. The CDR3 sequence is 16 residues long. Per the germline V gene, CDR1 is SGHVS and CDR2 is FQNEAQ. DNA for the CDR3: TGTGCCAGCAGCTTTGAGGGGGATCCGAACACCGGGGAGCTGTTTTTT. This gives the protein CASSFEGDPNTGELFF.

In DNA, the CDR3 is TGTGCCAGCAGTTTATCGATCAGGGGCCGGGTTAATGAGCAGTTCTTC. Encoded protein: CASSLSIRGRVNEQFF. The rearrangement joins TRBV27 to TRBJ2-1; D may be TRBD1 (6 bases). The CDR3 has 16 residues. In germline, CDR1 is MNHEY, CDR2 SMNVEV (reference sequence). V gave up 0 bases and J gave up 7 bases, with 16 bases separating them.

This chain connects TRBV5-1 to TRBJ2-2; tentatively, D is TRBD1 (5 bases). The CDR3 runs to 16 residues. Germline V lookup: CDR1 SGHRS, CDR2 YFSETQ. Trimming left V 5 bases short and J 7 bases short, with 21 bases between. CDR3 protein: CASRNWSAGFLGELFF. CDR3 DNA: TGCGCCAGCAGAAATTGGTCGGCAGGGTTTCTCGGGGAGCTGTTTTTT.

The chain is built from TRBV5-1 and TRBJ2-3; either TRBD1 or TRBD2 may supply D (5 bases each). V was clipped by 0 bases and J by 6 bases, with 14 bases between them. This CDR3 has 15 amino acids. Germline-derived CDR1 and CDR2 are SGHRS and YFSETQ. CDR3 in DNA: TGCGCCAGCAGCTTGGGCCCAGTGGGGGTGGATACGCAGTATTTT. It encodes CASSLGPVGVDTQYF.

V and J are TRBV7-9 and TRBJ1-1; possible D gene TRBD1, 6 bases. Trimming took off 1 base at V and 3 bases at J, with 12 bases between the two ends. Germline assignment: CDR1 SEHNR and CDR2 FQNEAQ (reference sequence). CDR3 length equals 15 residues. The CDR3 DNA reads TGTGCCAGCAGCTTAGGTCCGGGGGCAGACACTGAAGCTTTCTTT. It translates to CASSLGPGADTEAFF.

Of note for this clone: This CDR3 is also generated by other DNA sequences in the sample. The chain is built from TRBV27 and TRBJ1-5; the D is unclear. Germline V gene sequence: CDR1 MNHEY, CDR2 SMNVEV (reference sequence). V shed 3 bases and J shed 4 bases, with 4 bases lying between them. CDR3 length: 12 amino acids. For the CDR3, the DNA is TGTGCCAGCAGTTTCATAAATCAGCCCCAGCATTTT. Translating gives CASSFINQPQHF.

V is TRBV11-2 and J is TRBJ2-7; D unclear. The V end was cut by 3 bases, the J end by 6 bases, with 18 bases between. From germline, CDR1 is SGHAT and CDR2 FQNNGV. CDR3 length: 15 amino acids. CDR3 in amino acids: CASSFSQIHVSEQYF. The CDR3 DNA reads TGTGCCAGCAGCTTTTCCCAGATCCATGTGAGCGAGCAGTACTTC.

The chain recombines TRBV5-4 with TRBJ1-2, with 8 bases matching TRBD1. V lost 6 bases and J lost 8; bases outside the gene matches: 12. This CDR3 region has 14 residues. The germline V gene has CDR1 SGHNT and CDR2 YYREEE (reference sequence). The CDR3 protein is CASNDLQGAEGYTF. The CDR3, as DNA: TGTGCCAGCAACGATCTTCAGGGGGCTGAAGGCTACACCTTC.